The 28 T cell receptor beta chains below come from one sample, sequenced in a study of Graves' ophthalmopathy and Graves' hyperthyroidism. Amplified TCR beta CDR3 regions were obtained using RNA transcripts as template. The first round was an RT-PCR with HTBI primers, and the second round was a multiplex PCR. One entry per CDR3 protein results from TCRdb running MiXCR on the multiplex PCR reads. Here the sample spans about 370,000 distinct CDR3 sequences, about 15% being singletons. The sequenced material came from peripheral blood. All receptors derive from an adult woman with stable Graves' hyperthyroidism.

In this sample, this clonotype turned up many times. The chain joins TRBV18 to TRBJ1-2; 7 bases map to TRBD1. The length of the CDR3 is 13 residues. The germline V gene has CDR1 KGHSH and CDR2 LQKENI. V lost 5 bases and J lost 4; bases outside the gene matches: 4. Here the CDR3 reads CASSSGQTYGYTF. The CDR3 bases are TGTGCCAGCTCATCGGGACAGACCTATGGCTACACCTTC.

This clonotype was observed at least ten times. V and J are TRBV24-1 and TRBJ1-1; possibly TRBD1 for D (6 bases). Germline lookup yields CDR1 KGHDR and CDR2 SFDVKD. The CDR3 runs 17 residues. Trimming cost V 2 bases and J 1 base, with 16 bases left between them. CDR3 protein: CATSDSRLGHRNTEAFF. CDR3 sequence (DNA): TGTGCCACCAGTGATTCCCGTTTGGGACATAGGAACACTGAAGCTTTCTTT.

This clonotype has ten or more counts. V gene TRBV2 combines with J gene TRBJ1-3, with 8 bases that match TRBD1. Trimming removed 8 bases from V and 8 bases from J; junction bases left unmatched: 5. Germline lookup yields CDR1 SNHLY and CDR2 FYNNEI. This CDR3 spans 12 amino acids. The CDR3, as DNA: TGTGCCAGCTCCATGACAGGGGACACCATATATTTT. Its translation: CASSMTGDTIYF.

This clonotype has at least ten counts. This chain joins TRBV6-2 or TRBV6-3 and TRBJ2-4; 10 nucleotides line up with TRBD1. Germline-derived CDR1 and CDR2 are MNHEY and SVGEGT. The CDR3 has 13 residues. V shed 8 bases and J 8 bases; nucleotides not matched to a gene: 6. The CDR3 sequence: CASDGGQGYIQYF. The CDR3, as DNA: TGTGCCAGCGACGGGGGACAGGGGTACATTCAGTACTTC.

The V call is TRBV6-1, the J call TRBJ2-7; D is uncertain. The CDR3 consists of 16 residues. The germline gives CDR1 MNHNS, CDR2 SASEGT. V shed 6 bases and J shed 0 bases, with 18 bases lying between them. The CDR3 nucleotides read TGTGCCAGCAGACCTATCTCCCCCCCGAGCTCCTACGAGCAGTACTTC. Protein product: CASRPISPPSSYEQYF.

This chain connects TRBV10-3 to TRBJ2-2; TRBD2 might be the D (6 bases). V shed 9 bases and J shed 5 bases, with 22 bases lying between them. CDR1 is ENHRY, CDR2 SYGVKD, per germline. The CDR3 totals 16 residues. CDR3 protein: CAITTRNGGNTGELFF. Written as DNA, the CDR3 is TGTGCCATAACAACCCGGAACGGAGGGAATACCGGGGAGCTGTTTTTT.

This clonotype came up many times. One junction end disagrees with the germline gene, perhaps due to a read error. The V and J genes are TRBV12-3 or TRBV12-4 and TRBJ2-7; 7 nucleotides agree with TRBD1. The CDR3 is 11 residues long. The CDR3 DNA sequence: TGTGCCAGCAGTTCCGGGACAGTTAAACTCTTC. Its translation: CASSSGTVKLF.

The rearrangement uses TRBV4-3 and TRBJ2-3, with D perhaps TRBD1 (6 bases). Germline V gene sequence: CDR1 LGHNA, CDR2 YSLEER. CDR3 length: 15 amino acids. V lost 0 bases, J lost 4 bases, and 11 bases lay in between. The CDR3 spells CASSQDLGGADTQYF. The DNA for the CDR3 is TGCGCCAGCAGCCAAGATCTAGGGGGTGCAGATACGCAGTATTTT.

This clonotype was observed at least ten times. The genes are TRBV7-9 and TRBJ2-5; 11 bases match TRBD1. This CDR3 is 15 amino acids long. Unmatched junction bases numbered 9, after V lost 7 bases and J lost 5 bases. The germline V gene encodes CDR1 SEHNR and CDR2 FQNEAQ (reference sequence). CDR3 amino acids: CASTPDRGLGETQYF. CDR3 nucleotides: TGTGCCAGCACCCCGGACAGGGGGCTTGGGGAGACCCAGTACTTC.

This rearrangement joins TRBV3-1 to TRBJ1-1; TRBD1 matches 8 bases. The CDR3 runs 15 residues. Losses at the gene ends were 6 bases for V and 5 bases for J; bases not matched to a gene: 11. The germline CDR1 and CDR2 sequences are LGHDT and YNNKEL (reference sequence). Here the CDR3 reads CASSPEVQGVTEAFF. In DNA, the CDR3 is TGTGCCAGCAGTCCAGAGGTACAGGGGGTGACTGAAGCTTTCTTT.

This clonotype appeared many times. This chain connects TRBV12-3 or TRBV12-4 to TRBJ1-5; tentative D call: TRBD1 (6 bases). V gave up 6 bases and J gave up 9 bases, with 18 bases separating them. The CDR3 has 14 amino acids. The CDR3 coding sequence is TGTGCCAGCAGCTCTGGGGGCGGAGATTGGCCCCAGCATTTT. Amino acids: CASSSGGGDWPQHF.

This clonotype was counted ten times or more. This chain links TRBV29-1 with TRBJ2-5; 8 bases agree with TRBD1. This CDR3 is built from 12 residues. V was pared by 1 base and J by 5 bases, with 0 bases of the junction left unmatched. Germline-derived CDR1 and CDR2 are SQVTM and ANQGSEA. The CDR3 sequence is CSVEGQGETQYF. The CDR3 DNA sequence: TGCAGCGTTGAAGGACAGGGGGAGACCCAGTACTTC. The full variable domain, completed using reference TRBV29-1 and TRBJ2-5, is SAVISQKPSRDICQRGTSLTIQCQVDSQVTMMFWYRQQPGQSLTLIATANQGSEATYESGFVIDKFPISRPNLTFSTLTVSNMSPEDSSIYLCSVEGQGETQYFGPGTRLLVL.

The CDR3 region has the DNA TGTGCCAGCAGGGTACATACAGGGTTTGACTATGGCTACACCTTC. This translates into CASRVHTGFDYGYTF. The chain employs TRBV12-3 or TRBV12-4 and TRBJ1-2; possibly TRBD1 for D (6 bases). V gave up 6 bases and J gave up 3 bases, with 17 bases separating them. CDR3 length equals 15 residues.

The chain links TRBV20-1 to TRBJ2-7; 16 bases fit TRBD2. Germline V gene lookup returns CDR1 DFQATT and CDR2 SNEGSKA (reference sequence). The CDR3 length is 18 residues. J was trimmed by 6 bases and V by 1 base; bases with no gene match: 12. The CDR3 DNA is TGCAGTGCTAGAGCGATCCCGGGACTAGCGGGAGGGCCGGGCGAGCAGTACTTC. This gives the protein CSARAIPGLAGGPGEQYF.

In this sample, this clonotype turned up many times. One end of the junction does not line up with germline, which may come from a read error. The V gene is TRBV20-1, the J gene TRBJ2-3; 10 nucleotides match TRBD2. The CDR3 has 14 amino acids. The germline V gene has CDR1 DFQATT and CDR2 SNEGSKA (reference sequence). The CDR3 nucleotides read TGCAGTGCGAGAGGGCTAGCGGGAGAAGATACGCAGTATTTT. Its protein is CSARGLAGEDTQYF.

This clonotype has a count of ten or more. The V and J genes are TRBV28 and TRBJ2-7; TRBD2 might be the D (5 bases). There are 13 residues in the CDR3. V was shortened by 7 bases and J by 2 bases, with 12 bases between the two germline ends. CDR1 and CDR2 (germline): MDHEN, SYDVKM. CDR3 DNA sequence: TGTGCCAGCAATCTAAGCGGCACCTACGAGCAGTACTTC. It codes for CASNLSGTYEQYF.

This chain links TRBV18 with TRBJ1-1; D is possibly TRBD1 (5 bases). Germline CDR1 is KGHSH and CDR2 is LQKENI. The CDR3 has 14 residues. V shed 3 bases and J shed 0 bases, with 8 bases lying between them. The CDR3 nucleotides are TGTGCCAGCTCACCCCGGACACTGAACACTGAAGCTTTCTTT. This translates into CASSPRTLNTEAFF. Looking up the rest from reference TRBV18 and TRBJ1-1 gives the full variable domain: NAGVMQNPRHLVRRRGQEARLRCSPMKGHSHVYWYRQLPEEGLKFMVYLQKENIIDESGMPKERFSAEFPKEGPSILRIQQVVRGDSAAYFCASSPRTLNTEAFFGQGTRLTVV.

This clonotype was detected many times. V usage is TRBV20-1 and J usage is TRBJ2-5, with TRBD2 matching over 9 bases. J lost 0 bases, V lost 2 bases, and 4 bases had no gene match. The V gene's germline CDR1 is DFQATT and CDR2 SNEGSKA (reference sequence). The CDR3 extends over 15 amino acids. The CDR3 DNA is TGCAGTGCTAGAATCCTAGCGGGATACCAAGAGACCCAGTACTTC. It specifies CSARILAGYQETQYF.

This clonotype was detected ten times or more. The rearrangement uses TRBV20-1 and TRBJ1-5, with unresolved D. Germline V CDR1 and CDR2: DFQATT, SNEGSKA (reference sequence). This CDR3 has 9 residues. The V and J ends lost 5 bases and 6 bases respectively, with 2 bases between them. The CDR3 coding sequence is TGCAGTGCTGTTCAGCCCCAGCATTTT. Amino acid sequence: CSAVQPQHF.

This clonotype was seen repeatedly, ten times or more. This chain uses TRBV28 with TRBJ1-5; D is perhaps TRBD1 (5 bases). The CDR3 contains 14 residues. Germline loops: CDR1 MDHEN, CDR2 SYDVKM. Trimming cost V 5 bases and J 8 bases, with 16 bases left between them. CDR3 in amino acids: CASSNRRGRKPQHF. The CDR3 nucleotides read TGTGCCAGCAGTAACAGGAGGGGAAGGAAGCCCCAGCATTTT.

This clonotype was recorded at least ten times. This chain joins TRBV28 and TRBJ2-5, with a tentative D call TRBD2 (6 bases). CDR1 is MDHEN, CDR2 SYDVKM, per germline. This CDR3 contains 14 residues. V lost 5 bases and J lost 7, with 17 bases in between. The CDR3 region is CASSTRDFWGTQYF. As DNA, the CDR3 is TGTGCCAGCAGTACCCGGGACTTCTGGGGGACCCAGTACTTC. Full variable domain (outside the CDR3, taken from reference TRBV28 and TRBJ2-5): DVKVTQSSRYLVKRTGEKVFLECVQDMDHENMFWYRQDPGLGLRLIYFSYDVKMKEKGDIPEGYSVSREKKERFSLILESASTNQTSMYLCASSTRDFWGTQYFGPGTRLLVL.

In this sample, this clonotype turned up many times. The chain couples TRBV12-3 or TRBV12-4 to TRBJ2-1; D remains unclear. The CDR3 spans 12 residues. V lost 6 bases and J lost 8, with 11 bases in between. CDR3 DNA: TGTGCCAGCAGACAACCCTATGATGAGCAGTTCTTC. Encoded protein: CASRQPYDEQFF.

In its sample, this clonotype was seen many times. The chain recombines TRBV28 with TRBJ2-7, with 7 bases identical to TRBD2. V gave up 8 bases and J gave up 4 bases; unmatched junction bases: 8. Germline loops: CDR1 MDHEN, CDR2 SYDVKM. The CDR3 length is 13 residues. CDR3 residues: CASARGEPYEQYF. The CDR3 coding sequence is TGTGCCAGCGCACGGGGGGAGCCTTACGAGCAGTACTTC. The variable domain in full, with the rest retrieved from reference TRBV28 and TRBJ2-7, is DVKVTQSSRYLVKRTGEKVFLECVQDMDHENMFWYRQDPGLGLRLIYFSYDVKMKEKGDIPEGYSVSREKKERFSLILESASTNQTSMYLCASARGEPYEQYFGPGTRLTVT.

The sample holds many counts of this clonotype. The chain uses TRBV20-1 and TRBJ2-2; D may correspond to TRBD1 or TRBD2 (5 bases each). Germline V gene lookup returns CDR1 DFQATT and CDR2 SNEGSKA (reference sequence). The germline V and J ends were trimmed by 1 base and 3 bases, with 15 bases remaining between them. The CDR3 totals 16 residues. CDR3 nucleotide sequence: TGCAGTGCTAGAGTCCCGCCGTTGGGGGACACCGGGGAGCTGTTTTTT. This gives the protein CSARVPPLGDTGELFF.

This clonotype appeared many times. The chain employs TRBV4-1 and TRBJ1-1; D uncertain. Deletions cut 2 bases from V and 0 bases from J, with 10 bases between. The CDR3 consists of 15 residues. CDR1 MGHRA and CDR2 YSYEKL come from the germline V gene. CDR3 coding DNA: TGCGCCAGCAGCCAAACCGACGGAATGAACACTGAAGCTTTCTTT. This gives the protein CASSQTDGMNTEAFF.

In this sample, this clonotype turned up many times. A much larger clone differs from this one at a single base, so this may be a read error. The chain has TRBV2 and TRBJ1-6; D uncertain. The germline V gene encodes CDR1 SNHLY and CDR2 FYNNEI. The CDR3 has 13 residues. The CDR3 nucleotides read TGTGCCGGCAGTGAAGTGGGTTCTTCACCCCTCCACTTT. Translation gives CAGSEVGSSPLHF.

This rearrangement joins TRBV4-1 to TRBJ2-7; 8 bases fit TRBD1. Trimming took 1 base from V and 3 from J; bases not matched to a gene: 14. The CDR3 totals 18 residues. Germline CDR1 MGHRA, CDR2 YSYEKL. CDR3: CASSQGLGVRGRSYEQYF. The CDR3 bases are TGCGCCAGCAGCCAAGGATTGGGTGTCAGGGGGCGAAGCTACGAGCAGTACTTC.

The V gene is TRBV6-5, the J gene TRBJ1-6; TRBD1 matches 8 bases. V was clipped by 5 bases and J by 15 bases; unmatched bases: 9. The germline V gene has CDR1 MNHEY and CDR2 SVGAGI. The CDR3 consists of 13 residues. The CDR3 sequence: CASSTTGGDSLHF. The CDR3 DNA sequence: TGTGCCAGCAGTACTACAGGGGGAGATAGCCTCCACTTT.